The 3 T cell receptor beta chains given below trace back to one sample, sequenced in a study of CD8+ T cells in alopecia areata. Sequencing relied on a cDNA template that was reverse transcribed from extracted RNA. The protocol was immunoSEQ multiplex PCR, while the TCRdb copy is restricted to in-frame clones and leaves out a portion. The sample consists of under 200,000 clones, around 59% of them appearing once. Treatment here: oral pan-JAK inhibitor, 5-10 mg twice daily. This material consisted of CD4+ T cells sorted from blood, taken at week 24, from a patient treated with tofacitinib. Receptor source: a human donor with alopecia areata.

The J gene is TRBJ2-5, the V gene TRBV7-9; no clear D. Germline CDR1 reads SEHNR; CDR2 reads FQNEAQ (reference sequence). V gave up 6 bases and J gave up 5 bases, with 7 bases separating them. The CDR3 runs to 11 residues. In DNA form, the CDR3 reads TGTGCCAGCAGTTTCGGTGAGACCCAGTACTTC. Its translation: CASSFGETQYF.

This clone was found a few times. This chain uses TRBV20-1 with TRBJ1-2, with D perhaps matching TRBD1 (5 bases). Per germline, CDR1 DFQATT and CDR2 SNEGSKA (reference sequence). The CDR3 loop spans 11 amino acids. The V end was cut by 5 bases, the J end by 5 bases, with 9 bases between. The CDR3 nucleotides are TGCAGTGCTGTCCGGGGGTATGGCTACACCTTC. Amino acids: CSAVRGYGYTF.

V usage is TRBV30 and J usage is TRBJ2-7, with D perhaps matching TRBD2 (5 bases). The germline V and J ends were trimmed by 2 bases and 4 bases, with 12 bases remaining between them. Germline-derived CDR1 and CDR2 are GTSNPN and SVGIG (reference sequence). The CDR3 is made up of 13 amino acids. The CDR3 DNA reads TGTGCCTGGAGTACCCTGGGAGCGTACGAGCAGTACTTC. As protein: CAWSTLGAYEQYF.